The 11 T cell receptor beta chains given below trace back to one sample, sequenced in a study of blood T cell repertoires in COVID-19. Libraries were prepared by immunoSEQ multiplex PCR; TCRdb keeps only in-frame clonotypes and omits some of them. This sample has 55,000 or so clones; about nine tenths occur once, and the top ten carry 6.2%. The sequencing sample was made of peripheral blood. These TCRs come from a man in his forties or fifties with acute or convalescent COVID-19.

V is TRBV13 and J is TRBJ2-5; D gene uncertain. The CDR3 has 12 amino acids. Germline V gene data show CDR1 as PRHDT and CDR2 as FYEKMQ (reference sequence). V was trimmed by 2 bases and J by 5 bases, leaving 6 bases between them. CDR3 loop: CASSLNGETQYF. CDR3 nucleotide sequence: TGTGCCAGCAGCTTAAACGGGGAGACCCAGTACTTC.

The rearrangement uses TRBV12-3 or TRBV12-4 and TRBJ1-5, with TRBD1 matching over 7 bases. CDR3 length: 12 residues. The V segment lost 5 bases and the J segment 7 bases; nucleotides outside the gene matches: 2. The CDR3 reads CASSPQGQPQHF. The DNA for the CDR3 is TGTGCCAGCAGTCCACAGGGGCAGCCCCAGCATTTT.

The chain is built from TRBV27 and TRBJ2-3; tentatively, D is TRBD2 (6 bases). V lost 7 bases, J lost 2 bases, and 31 bases lay in between. Germline loops: CDR1 MNHEY, CDR2 SMNVEV (reference sequence). The CDR3 is made up of 20 amino acids. The CDR3 coding sequence is TGTGCCAGCATCTTGTACGGGGGTGTACTCCCCAGGCTACCCACAGATACGCAGTATTTT. Amino acid sequence: CASILYGGVLPRLPTDTQYF.

This clone has just one count. This rearrangement joins TRBV9 to TRBJ1-2; 7 nucleotides line up with TRBD1. In germline, CDR1 is SGDLS, CDR2 YYNGEE. This CDR3 spans 14 amino acids. The trim removed 4 bases at V and 6 bases at J, leaving 9 bases unmatched. CDR3 loop: CASSPREGGHGYTF. CDR3 DNA sequence: TGTGCCAGCAGCCCACGCGAAGGGGGCCATGGCTACACCTTC.

The chain carries TRBV9 and TRBJ2-1; 7 positions agree with TRBD2. Unmatched junction bases numbered 8, after V lost 8 bases and J lost 0 bases. This CDR3 has 15 amino acids. Germline V gene lookup returns CDR1 SGDLS and CDR2 YYNGEE. Here the CDR3 DNA reads TGTGCCAGTTGCGTGGGAGGGAGCTCCTACAATGAGCAGTTCTTC. This sequence encodes CASCVGGSSYNEQFF.

The chain employs TRBV11-2 and TRBJ2-2; D gene unclear. This CDR3 has 15 residues. V was clipped by 3 bases and J by 1 base, with 9 bases between them. In germline, CDR1 is SGHAT, CDR2 FQNNGV. CDR3 amino acids: CASSFRLGNTGELFF. In nucleotides, the CDR3 is TGTGCCAGCAGCTTCCGACTGGGGAACACCGGGGAGCTGTTTTTT.

The V and J genes are TRBV25-1 and TRBJ2-1; 8 bases map to TRBD2. Unmatched junction bases numbered 10, after V lost 3 bases and J lost 0 bases. CDR1 and CDR2 (germline): MGHDK, SYGVNS. There are 18 residues in the CDR3. CDR3 region: CASSDAAGDPSSYNEQFF. CDR3 DNA sequence: TGTGCCAGCAGTGACGCAGCGGGAGACCCGAGCTCCTACAATGAGCAGTTCTTC.

V is TRBV5-1 and J is TRBJ2-3, with 8 bases that match TRBD2. Trimming at V came to 4 bases and at J to 1 base, leaving 5 bases not matched to a gene. In germline, CDR1 is SGHRS, CDR2 YFSETQ. This CDR3 comprises 15 residues. CDR3 nucleotide sequence: TGCGCCAGCAGCGTGACTAGCGTGGGCACAGATACGCAGTATTTT. Residues: CASSVTSVGTDTQYF.

The genes are TRBV13 and TRBJ2-2; D is possibly TRBD1 (9 bases). The CDR3 totals 17 residues. Trimming left V 5 bases short and J 5 bases short, with 21 bases between. From germline, CDR1 is PRHDT and CDR2 FYEKMQ (reference sequence). The CDR3 bases are TGTGCCAGCAGCCATGAGCGGGGGACAGGGCGGACCGGGGAGCTGTTTTTT. Translation gives CASSHERGTGRTGELFF. Full variable domain (missing parts from reference TRBV13 and TRBJ2-2): AAGVIQSPRHLIKEKRETATLKCYPIPRHDTVYWYQQGPGQDPQFLISFYEKMQSDKGSIPDRFSAQQFSDYHSELNMSSLELGDSALYFCASSHERGTGRTGELFFGEGSRLTVL.

In DNA, the CDR3 is TGTGCCAGCAGCCAAAAGCGAGGGACCCAGTACTTC. It encodes CASSQKRGTQYF. The chain couples TRBV14 to TRBJ2-5; D is undetermined. Germline CDR1 SGHDN, CDR2 FVKESK. The V end lost 2 bases, the J end lost 7 bases, and 8 bases lay between the germline ends. This CDR3 contains 12 residues. Combining the CDR3 with reference TRBV14 and TRBJ2-5 gives the whole variable domain EAGVTQFPSHSVIEKGQTVTLRCDPISGHDNLYWYRRVMGKEIKFLLHFVKESKQDESGMPNNRFLAERTGGTYSTLKVQPAELEDSGVYFCASSQKRGTQYFGPGTRLLVL.

This clone was counted a single time. The chain carries TRBV5-1 and TRBJ1-2; 9 nucleotides align to TRBD1. V gave up 4 bases and J gave up 3 bases; unmatched junction bases: 4. Germline values: CDR1 SGHRS, CDR2 YFSETQ. The CDR3 sequence is 14 residues long. The CDR3 sequence: CASSGTGIHYGYTF. CDR3 nucleotides: TGCGCCAGCAGCGGGACAGGGATTCACTATGGCTACACCTTC.